This T cell receptor (beta chain) was found in a study of metastatic and nonmetastatic thyroid tumors. This clone has more than one count but fewer than ten. Patients underwent thyroid surgery, and none had received any treatment before it. The CDR3 has 16 residues. Germline trimming cut 4 bases from V and 2 bases from J; bases unmatched to any gene: 10. Per the germline V gene, CDR1 is MNHEY and CDR2 is SMNVEV (reference sequence). TCRdb reprocessed the PCR reads using MiXCR. The sample has 36,000 or so clones; roughly 33% are singletons. The chain has TRBV27 and TRBJ2-7, with 8 bases matching TRBD2. The sequence was obtained from a female donor with papillary thyroid cancer or a benign thyroid nodule (not recorded which). Some clones in this sample may be carry-over from other donors' samples. The sample taken for sequencing was tumor tissue. CDR3 residues: CASSSGAGETPYEQYF. The CDR3 DNA is TGTGCCAGCAGTTCAGGAGCGGGGGAAACTCCCTACGAGCAGTACTTC.